This TCR beta chain originates from a study of OX40 agonist ivuxolimab in advanced cancers. Turning to the study itself: Ivuxolimab is an agonistic anti-OX40 (CD134) antibody, and patients were treated with it. Dose-escalation patients suffered from hepatocellular carcinoma, melanoma, renal cell or head and neck cancer. Study outcomes and limitations: Among the least clonally expanded were partial responders at 0.1-3.0 mg/kg. CD4+ T cells averaged fewer expanded clones than CD8+ T cells.

Method: immunoSEQ multiplex PCR; TCRdb's copy keeps in-frame clones and lacks some. The data contain about 89,000 clones, approximately 91% of them seen just once; the ten biggest clones take up roughly 0.3%. Notes on this clone: Its target is not known.

The CDR3 sequence is 15 residues long. Germline V lookup: CDR1 MNHEY, CDR2 SMNVEV (reference sequence). V was clipped by 2 bases and J by 1 base; unmatched bases: 2. The specimen comprised CD4+ or CD8+ T cells sorted from blood, sampled in a trial of the OX40 agonist ivuxolimab. The TCR sequence derives from an adult with an advanced solid tumor such as melanoma, head and neck, liver or kidney cancer. The V gene is TRBV27, the J gene TRBJ1-1; the match to TRBD1 covers 9 bases. In DNA, the CDR3 is TGTGCCAGCAGTTTAGCGGGACAGGGGAACACTGAAGCTTTCTTT. It encodes CASSLAGQGNTEAFF.